Described below is a single T cell receptor beta chain sequence and its context. With 0 bases removed from V and 1 base from J, the gap between germline ends came to 11 bases. Germline V gives CDR1 MNHEY, CDR2 SVGAGI. The CDR3 runs 16 residues. Sequencing was performed with immunoSEQ multiplex PCR; in TCRdb, only in-frame clones are kept and a portion is missing. In the table there are more than 75,000 clones, around 92% of which are singletons. These data come from a study of cytomegalovirus exposure and HLA in healthy donors. V gene TRBV6-5 combines with J gene TRBJ2-3; D might be TRBD2 (5 bases). The receptor was isolated from a man aged 18 to 35 in good health and CMV-seronegative. Source material: PBMCs. This chain's CDR3 is CASSYSRLGGTDTQYF. Here the CDR3 DNA reads TGTGCCAGCAGTTACTCGAGACTCGGGGGCACAGATACGCAGTATTTT.